These 8 T cell receptor beta chains originate from one sample sequenced in a study of patients and donors after allogeneic stem cell transplantation. Each CDR3 protein gets one entry after TCRdb re-called the RT-PCR reads with MiXCR. This sample carries about 960,000 distinct CDR3 sequences, over 15% of them seen once, and the ten largest clones take 5% to 6.5%. The source material was blood, either unsorted or a sorted T cell fraction (not recorded which). The receptors stem from a human donor who was either an allogeneic HSCT recipient or a stem cell or donor lymphocyte infusion donor (not recorded which). It is not recorded whose cells these are; they may come from a transplant donor.

The sample holds many counts of this clonotype. J is TRBJ1-1 and V is TRBV5-1; no clear D. V gave up 4 bases and J gave up 4 bases, with 11 bases separating them. CDR3 length equals 13 residues. The germline V gene has CDR1 SGHRS and CDR2 YFSETQ. The CDR3 region is CASSGVGVTEAFF. CDR3 bases: TGCGCCAGCAGCGGGGTTGGGGTCACTGAAGCTTTCTTT.

The chain joins TRBV10-3 to TRBJ1-2, with D unclear. The V gene lost 5 bases and the J gene lost 0 bases, with 10 bases spanning the gap. This CDR3 is built from 14 residues. Germline CDR1 reads ENHRY; CDR2 reads SYGVKD. CDR3 loop: CAISYSGSNYGYTF. As DNA, the CDR3 is TGTGCCATCAGTTACAGTGGGTCTAACTATGGCTACACCTTC.

This clonotype showed up many times. A read error may account for a junction end that differs from germline. J is TRBJ2-1 and V is TRBV20-1, with D maybe TRBD2 (5 bases). The CDR3 sequence is 12 residues long. Germline values: CDR1 DFQATT, CDR2 SNEGSKA (reference sequence). CDR3: CSASDPHEGAVF. The CDR3 region has the DNA TGCAGTGCTAGCGATCCCCACGAGGGAGCGGTCTTC.

This chain joins TRBV20-1 and TRBJ1-6; 7 nucleotides match TRBD1. Germline lookup yields CDR1 DFQATT and CDR2 SNEGSKA (reference sequence). The CDR3 sequence is 17 residues long. The V gene end was trimmed by 6 bases and the J gene end by 2 bases; junction bases not matched to a gene: 13. The chain's CDR3 is CSALPISQGTYNSPLHF. CDR3 sequence (DNA): TGCAGTGCCCTTCCAATCTCACAGGGGACCTATAATTCACCCCTCCACTTT.

The V call is TRBV27, the J call TRBJ2-1; 9 bases fit TRBD2. CDR1 MNHEY and CDR2 SMNVEV come from the germline V gene (reference sequence). J was trimmed by 0 bases and V by 3 bases; bases with no gene match: 9. The CDR3 has 18 amino acids. CDR3 coding DNA: TGTGCCAGCAGTTTGCTCGGGACTAGCTCCAGCTCCTACAATGAGCAGTTCTTC. This gives the protein CASSLLGTSSSSYNEQFF.

The J gene is TRBJ2-7, the V gene TRBV27; maybe TRBD2 (6 bases). Per germline, CDR1 MNHEY and CDR2 SMNVEV (reference sequence). The V gene lost 5 bases and the J gene lost 0 bases, with 17 bases spanning the gap. This CDR3 has 16 amino acids. The DNA for the CDR3 is TGTGCCAGCAGTACTCCCTCCGGGACTTACTCCTACGAGCAGTACTTC. Its protein product is CASSTPSGTYSYEQYF.

This clonotype turned up a few times. This rearrangement joins TRBV18 to TRBJ1-3, with 12 bases matching TRBD1. Germline V CDR1 and CDR2: KGHSH, LQKENI. This CDR3 contains 16 residues. V lost 3 bases to trimming and J lost 4 bases; unmatched junction nucleotides: 4. The CDR3 is CASSPGTGGFGNTIYF. CDR3 DNA: TGTGCCAGCTCACCCGGGACAGGGGGCTTCGGAAACACCATATATTTT.

This clonotype came up a few times. This chain uses TRBV12-3 or TRBV12-4 with TRBJ2-2; D might be TRBD2 (6 bases). The V end lost 4 bases, the J end lost 6 bases, and 9 bases lay between the germline ends. The CDR3 is 13 amino acids. Here the CDR3 reads CASSSGLPGELFF. The CDR3 DNA reads TGTGCCAGCAGTTCGGGACTCCCCGGGGAGCTGTTTTTT.